The source of this T cell receptor (beta chain) is a study of T cells in Graves' hyperthyroidism and ophthalmopathy. This clonotype was recorded many times. Antigen unknown. TCR beta CDR3 region amplification was performed from RNA transcripts. HTBI primers were used for first-round RT-PCR of the TCR CDR3. TCRdb independently ran MiXCR on the multiplex PCR reads; one entry per CDR3 protein. This table holds about half a million distinct CDR3 sequences, less than 25% found once. Exclusion of patients followed from uncontrolled infection, other autoimmune disease, pregnancy or lactation. V was trimmed by 2 bases and J by 0 bases, leaving 25 bases between them. Germline V gene sequence: CDR1 SNHLY, CDR2 FYNNEI. There are 20 residues in the CDR3. Study findings and constraints: Most thyroid-expanded clonotypes above 0.001 were also found in blood. A 13 V-J model separated ophthalmopathy from stable hyperthyroidism.

The sequenced sample consisted of blood. This sequence joins TRBV2 and TRBJ1-2; D is unresolved. The source of this sequence is a young man with Graves' hyperthyroidism. CDR3 protein: CASSEFSSNPSTESNYGYTF. Here the CDR3 DNA reads TGTGCCAGCAGTGAATTTTCGTCCAACCCATCGACCGAGTCTAACTATGGCTACACCTTC.